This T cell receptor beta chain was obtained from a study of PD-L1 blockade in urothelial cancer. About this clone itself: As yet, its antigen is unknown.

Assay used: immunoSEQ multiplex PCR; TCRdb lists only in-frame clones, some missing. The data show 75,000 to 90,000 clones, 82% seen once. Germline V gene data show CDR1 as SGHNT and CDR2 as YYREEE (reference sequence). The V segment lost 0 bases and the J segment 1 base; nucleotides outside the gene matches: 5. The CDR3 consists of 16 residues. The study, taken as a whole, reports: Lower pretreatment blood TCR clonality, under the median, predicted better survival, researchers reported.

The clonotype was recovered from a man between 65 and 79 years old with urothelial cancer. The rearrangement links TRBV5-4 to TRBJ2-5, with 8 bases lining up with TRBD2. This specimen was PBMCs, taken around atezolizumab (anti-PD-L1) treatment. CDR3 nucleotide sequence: TGTGCCAGCAGCTTGGCCTTTAGCGGGGTCCAAGAGACCCAGTACTTC. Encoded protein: CASSLAFSGVQETQYF.